The T cell receptor (beta chain) described here comes from a study of cytomegalovirus exposure and HLA in healthy donors. Donors had nominal health at sampling but likely had unrecorded immune exposures. The CDR3 is 15 residues long. Per germline, CDR1 SGHRS and CDR2 YFSETQ. The V and J ends lost 0 bases and 4 bases respectively, with 11 bases between them. General study findings and limits: The study assumed roughly uniform donor sequencing depth for presence/absence analyses. Researchers reported in a later analysis that a missense DCLRE1C variant was tied to TCR beta V- and J-gene trimming.

This clone was observed a handful of times. The target antigen is unknown. The study ran its PCR with 60 Vbeta and 13 Jbeta primers. Method: immunoSEQ multiplex PCR; TCRdb's copy keeps in-frame clones and lacks some. Of roughly 140,000 clones in the sample, less than 90% were seen once. The source of this sequence is a boy aged 2 to 10 in good health and CMV-seronegative. This chain joins TRBV5-1 and TRBJ2-1, with D possibly TRBD2 on 5 matching bases. Sequencing used PBMCs. The CDR3 nucleotides are TGCGCCAGCAGCTTGGCGGGGAGTTCATACAATGAGCAGTTCTTC. Amino acids: CASSLAGSSYNEQFF.